What follows are 29 T cell receptor beta chains derived from one specimen sequenced in a study of T-cell memory formation after mild COVID-19. Using its own MiXCR run on the 5' RACE reads, TCRdb lists one record per CDR3 protein. This table holds 350,000 or so distinct CDR3 sequences, approximately 22% found once. Sequencing used PBMCs or a T cell subset sorted from them (not recorded which). The receptors were sampled from a man in his late teens or twenties who had mild COVID-19 (a few samples of this study predate the infection). Cell type and time point are not known.

This clonotype occurred a few times. The rearrangement uses TRBV20-1 and TRBJ1-5, with 10 bases fitting TRBD1. Germline CDR1 DFQATT, CDR2 SNEGSKA (reference sequence). The CDR3 has 15 amino acids. V was pared by 3 bases and J by 6 bases, with 8 bases of the junction left unmatched. The CDR3 sequence is CSARKGQGMGQPQHF. The CDR3 DNA reads as TGCAGTGCTAGGAAGGGACAGGGGATGGGTCAGCCCCAGCATTTT.

This clonotype was observed a handful of times. This chain joins TRBV6-5 and TRBJ1-6; no reliable D call. Germline V lookup: CDR1 MNHEY, CDR2 SVGAGI. With 4 bases removed from V and 9 bases from J, the gap between germline ends came to 10 bases. The CDR3 runs to 13 residues. The DNA for the CDR3 is TGTGCCAGCAGTTCTACCCCTCCTTCACCCCTCCACTTT. Encoded protein: CASSSTPPSPLHF.

Ten or more counts support this clonotype. The chain recombines TRBV20-1 with TRBJ2-5; D is unclear. The CDR3 contains 14 residues. Per the germline V gene, CDR1 is DFQATT and CDR2 is SNEGSKA (reference sequence). The V gene lost 3 bases and the J gene lost 5 bases, with 16 bases spanning the gap. As DNA, the CDR3 is TGCAGTGCTAGGGGTGACGCTTCGCCGGAGACCCAGTACTTC. Its translation: CSARGDASPETQYF.

This clonotype occurred a few times. The J gene is TRBJ2-7, the V gene TRBV7-2, with TRBD2 as a possible D gene (6 bases). The germline CDR1 and CDR2 sequences are SGHTA and FQGNSA. V gave up 2 bases and J gave up 2 bases, with 13 bases separating them. The CDR3 extends over 15 amino acids. CDR3 DNA sequence: TGTGCCAGCAGCTTACGGCGGGGCCCAACCTACGAGCAGTACTTC. Translated, it gives CASSLRRGPTYEQYF.

This clonotype was seen more than once but under ten times. The rearrangement uses TRBV12-3 or TRBV12-4 and TRBJ2-5, with D hard to call. CDR3 length: 15 residues. Between the trimmed V and J ends, which lost 4 bases and 2 bases, there was a span of 14 bases. The CDR3 sequence: CASSSRPIRQETQYF. CDR3 nucleotides: TGTGCCAGCAGTTCGCGGCCCATAAGACAAGAGACCCAGTACTTC.

The chain joins TRBV12-3 or TRBV12-4 to TRBJ2-5; D remains ambiguous. V lost 4 bases and J 3 bases, leaving 15 bases between the germline ends. CDR3 size: 15 residues. In DNA, the CDR3 is TGTGCCAGCAGTTCGGCCGCTTATGGAAAAGAGACCCAGTACTTC. Amino acid sequence: CASSSAAYGKETQYF.

This clonotype has at least ten counts. The chain couples TRBV7-9 to TRBJ2-6; the D is unclear. This CDR3 is built from 13 residues. Germline V gives CDR1 SEHNR, CDR2 FQNEAQ (reference sequence). V was trimmed by 5 bases and J by 1 base, leaving 3 bases between them. The CDR3 loop reads CASSQSGANVLTF. The DNA of the CDR3 is TGTGCCAGCAGCCAGTCTGGGGCCAACGTCCTGACTTTC. The full variable domain, with the rest looked up from reference TRBV7-9 and TRBJ2-6, is DTGVSQNPRHKITKRGQNVTFRCDPISEHNRLYWYRQTLGQGPEFLTYFQNEAQLEKSRLLSDRFSAERPKGSFSTLEIQRTEQGDSAMYLCASSQSGANVLTFGAGSRLTVL.

The chain recombines TRBV11-2 with TRBJ2-5; TRBD2 matches at 11 bases. In germline, CDR1 is SGHAT, CDR2 FQNNGV. V shed 5 bases and J 7 bases; nucleotides not matched to a gene: 9. The CDR3 is 15 residues long. CDR3 region: CASSPGLAGARTQYF. CDR3 nucleotide sequence: TGTGCCAGCAGCCCCGGACTAGCGGGCGCCCGGACCCAGTACTTC.

The chain joins TRBV18 to TRBJ1-5; 9 bases are shared with TRBD1. This CDR3 is built from 14 residues. Germline lookup yields CDR1 KGHSH and CDR2 LQKENI. The junction had 5 bases not matched to a gene; V was cut back by 6 bases and J by 5 bases. The DNA for the CDR3 is TGTGCCAGCTCTCCCGGGACAGGGCATCAGCCCCAGCATTTT. Protein product: CASSPGTGHQPQHF.

This clonotype was counted ten times or more. This rearrangement joins TRBV12-3 or TRBV12-4 to TRBJ1-3, with D perhaps TRBD1 (5 bases). The ends were cut back, 3 bases at V and 4 bases at J, with 7 bases in the middle. The CDR3 spans 13 residues. CDR3 bases: TGTGCCAGCAGTTTCAGACAGGGAAACACCATATATTTT. Protein: CASSFRQGNTIYF.

The chain joins TRBV11-2 to TRBJ1-4; 8 nucleotides align to TRBD1. The CDR3 is 19 amino acids. J gave up 7 bases and V 6 bases, and 22 bases lay outside the gene matches. CDR1 is SGHAT, CDR2 FQNNGV, per germline. CDR3: CASRPARGTVQGAGEKLFF. The CDR3 nucleotides read TGTGCCAGCAGACCGGCCAGGGGAACCGTTCAGGGGGCGGGTGAAAAACTGTTTTTT.

The chain recombines TRBV5-1 with TRBJ1-2, with unresolved D. From germline, CDR1 is SGHRS and CDR2 YFSETQ. V was trimmed by 4 bases and J by 3 bases, leaving 16 bases between them. This CDR3 region has 15 residues. The CDR3 DNA follows: TGCGCCAGCAGCCCTCAGGCGGTGGGAGACTATGGCTACACCTTC. Encoded protein: CASSPQAVGDYGYTF.

This clonotype was counted only a few times. This chain links TRBV7-2 with TRBJ1-3; no definite D call. Germline loops: CDR1 SGHTA, CDR2 FQGNSA. CDR3 length: 14 amino acids. Trimming took off 5 bases at V and 7 bases at J, with 15 bases between the two ends. The CDR3 region is CASSPTGRGNTIYF. CDR3 nucleotides: TGTGCCAGCAGCCCGACCGGACGCGGGAACACCATATATTTT.

The chain employs TRBV7-2 and TRBJ1-2, with 7 bases fitting TRBD1. The CDR3 is made up of 14 amino acids. Germline CDR1 and CDR2: SGHTA and FQGNSA. J lost 4 bases, V lost 2 bases, and 4 bases had no gene match. CDR3: CASSLQGGSYGYTF. The CDR3 coding sequence is TGTGCCAGCAGCTTACAGGGGGGAAGCTATGGCTACACCTTC.

The genes are TRBV7-2 and TRBJ2-1; D not resolved. Looked up from germline, CDR1 is SGHTA and CDR2 is FQGNSA. Trimming pared 2 bases from V and 4 bases from J, leaving 6 bases between. This CDR3 is 13 amino acids long. The CDR3 nucleotides are TGTGCCAGCAGCTTAAACCTGTACAATGAGCAGTTCTTC. This gives the protein CASSLNLYNEQFF.

The rearrangement links TRBV15 to TRBJ2-7; D gene uncertain. The CDR3 is 12 residues long. Per germline, CDR1 LNHNV and CDR2 YYDKDF (reference sequence). Trimming left V 3 bases short and J 6 bases short, with 9 bases between. The CDR3 sequence: CATSRDRVEQYF. Written as DNA, the CDR3 is TGTGCCACCAGCAGGGATAGGGTCGAGCAGTACTTC.

This clonotype has more than one count but fewer than ten. The chain employs TRBV4-3 and TRBJ2-5, with D possibly being TRBD1 or TRBD2 (5 bases each). Germline V lookup: CDR1 LGHNA, CDR2 YSLEER. Trimming left V 0 bases short and J 5 bases short, with 22 bases between. The CDR3 length is 18 residues. CDR3 region: CASSQDWVRGHPGETQYF. The CDR3 coding sequence is TGCGCCAGCAGCCAAGATTGGGTCCGGGGCCACCCGGGGGAGACCCAGTACTTC.

This sequence joins TRBV4-3 and TRBJ2-5, with 12 bases aligning to TRBD2. Germline CDR1 is LGHNA and CDR2 is YSLEER. Unmatched junction bases numbered 6, after V lost 2 bases and J lost 2 bases. The CDR3 has 17 residues. The CDR3 here is CASSQTGLAGHQETQYF. The DNA of the CDR3 is TGCGCCAGCAGCCAAACAGGACTAGCGGGGCATCAAGAGACCCAGTACTTC.

This clonotype was found a few times. The rearrangement joins TRBV4-2 to TRBJ1-6; 9 nucleotides match TRBD1. Germline V lookup: CDR1 LGHNA, CDR2 YNFKEQ. There are 15 residues in the CDR3. Germline trimming cut 2 bases from V and 11 bases from J; bases unmatched to any gene: 7. CDR3 residues: CASSQTGTGWTPLHF. The CDR3 region has the DNA TGTGCCAGCAGCCAAACCGGGACAGGGTGGACACCCCTCCACTTT.

This clonotype has just a few counts. The chain combines TRBV5-5 with TRBJ1-3, with D perhaps matching TRBD1 (5 bases). Germline CDR1 SGHKS, CDR2 YYEKEE (reference sequence). This CDR3 is 15 amino acids long. With 2 bases removed from V and 0 bases from J, the gap between germline ends came to 9 bases. CDR3 nucleotides: TGTGCCAGCAGCTTCTACAGGAGCTCTGGAAACACCATATATTTT. Its protein is CASSFYRSSGNTIYF.

The genes are TRBV5-1 and TRBJ2-1; perhaps TRBD1 as D (5 bases). The CDR3 length is 14 residues. CDR1 and CDR2 from the germline V gene are SGHRS and YFSETQ. V lost 1 base, J lost 5 bases, and 10 bases lay in between. In DNA, the CDR3 is TGCGCCAGCAGCTTGTTAGGCAGGGACAATGAGCAGTTCTTC. Translated: CASSLLGRDNEQFF.

V usage is TRBV5-1 and J usage is TRBJ2-5; 7 positions agree with TRBD1. Germline V gives CDR1 SGHRS, CDR2 YFSETQ. The ends lost 6 bases at V and 2 bases at J; junction bases unmatched: 10. The CDR3 has 15 residues. CDR3 amino acids: CASKRDPGQQETQYF. CDR3 sequence (DNA): TGCGCCAGCAAAAGAGATCCGGGACAGCAAGAGACCCAGTACTTC.

The chain carries TRBV7-9 and TRBJ2-5, with no clear D. The CDR3 is made up of 12 amino acids. Trimming took off 2 bases at V and 5 bases at J, with 6 bases between the two ends. Germline assignment: CDR1 SEHNR and CDR2 FQNEAQ (reference sequence). The CDR3 region is CASSLRDETQYF. CDR3 sequence (DNA): TGTGCCAGCAGCTTAAGGGATGAGACCCAGTACTTC.

The sample holds a few counts of this clonotype. V usage is TRBV19 and J usage is TRBJ2-3; D gene ambiguous. Germline loops: CDR1 LNHDA, CDR2 SQIVND (reference sequence). V was trimmed by 6 bases and J by 2 bases, leaving 12 bases between them. This CDR3 has 14 residues. CDR3 region: CASRSLSLTDTQYF. DNA of the CDR3: TGTGCCAGTAGGAGCCTTTCTCTCACAGATACGCAGTATTTT.

V is TRBV20-1 and J is TRBJ2-5, with unresolved D. There are 14 residues in the CDR3. CDR1 is DFQATT and CDR2 is SNEGSKA in the germline V gene (reference sequence). Trimming shortened V by 1 base and J by 2 bases, and 11 bases separated the two germline ends. CDR3 DNA sequence: TGCAGTGCTAGAGGGGTGAAGGCACAAGAGACCCAGTACTTC. Protein sequence: CSARGVKAQETQYF.

The chain links TRBV21-1 to TRBJ1-1; TRBD1 was called by the table and not checked on the DNA. TRBV21-1 is a recognized pseudogene. This CDR3 comprises 12 residues. The CDR3 sequence is CASSKDDRGAFF. The CDR3 DNA reads TGTGCCAGCAGCAAAGATGACAGGGGAGCTTTCTTT.

The V gene is TRBV5-1, the J gene TRBJ2-1, with 7 bases identical to TRBD2. Germline assignment: CDR1 SGHRS and CDR2 YFSETQ. Trimming removed 0 bases from V and 2 bases from J; junction bases left unmatched: 2. This CDR3 contains 15 residues. The CDR3 loop reads CASSLGGTTYNEQFF. In nucleotides, the CDR3 is TGCGCCAGCAGCTTGGGGGGGACTACCTACAATGAGCAGTTCTTC.

This clonotype was observed a handful of times. DNA for the CDR3: TGCGCCAGCAGCCAAGATCCTAGAGCGGGAGCTAGCACAGATACGCAGTATTTT. It specifies CASSQDPRAGASTDTQYF. The rearrangement uses TRBV4-1 and TRBJ2-3; 8 bases are a match to TRBD2. The V and J ends lost 0 bases and 0 bases, in that order; junction bases with no gene match: 8. This CDR3 has 18 amino acids. Germline values: CDR1 MGHRA, CDR2 YSYEKL.

J is TRBJ2-1 and V is TRBV5-1; 7 bases align to TRBD2. This CDR3 contains 15 residues. From germline, CDR1 is SGHRS and CDR2 YFSETQ. With 7 bases clipped from V and 5 bases from J, the junction kept 12 bases outside the gene matches. DNA for the CDR3: TGCGCCAGCTCCTTATGGGGGGGATCCGACAATGAGCAGTTCTTC. This codes for CASSLWGGSDNEQFF.